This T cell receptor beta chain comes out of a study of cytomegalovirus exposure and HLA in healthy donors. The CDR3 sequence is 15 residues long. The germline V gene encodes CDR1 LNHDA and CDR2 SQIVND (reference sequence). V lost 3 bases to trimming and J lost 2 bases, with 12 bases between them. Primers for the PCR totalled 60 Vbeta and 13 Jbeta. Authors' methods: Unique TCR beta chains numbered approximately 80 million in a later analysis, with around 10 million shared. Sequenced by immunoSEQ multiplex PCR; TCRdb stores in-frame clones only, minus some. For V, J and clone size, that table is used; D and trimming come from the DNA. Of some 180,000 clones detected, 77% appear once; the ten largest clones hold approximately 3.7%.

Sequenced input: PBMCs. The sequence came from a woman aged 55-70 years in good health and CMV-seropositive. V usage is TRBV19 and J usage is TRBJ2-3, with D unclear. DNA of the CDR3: TGTGCCAGTAGTATCCTCCCTCACTTCACAGATACGCAGTATTTT. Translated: CASSILPHFTDTQYF.